The 32 T cell receptor beta chains reported below all come from one sample, sequenced in a study of blood T cell repertoires in COVID-19. The method was immunoSEQ multiplex PCR; TCRdb's version includes in-frame clones alone and lacks a portion of them. Of 45,000 to 60,000 clones in the sample, around 80% are singletons; the top ten hold around 5.4%. Sequenced input: PBMCs or T cells enriched from blood (not recorded which). The receptors originated from a woman aged 50 to 60 with acute COVID-19.

This clone was detected once. Other DNA sequences from this sample encode an identical CDR3 as well. CDR3 amino acids: CASSLGGRSSYNSPLHF. CDR3 DNA sequence: TGTGCCAGCAGCTTGGGAGGCAGAAGCTCCTATAATTCACCCCTCCACTTT. The rearrangement uses TRBV5-5 and TRBJ1-6; the D is unclear. V dropped 0 bases and J dropped 0 bases, with 10 bases sitting between them. This CDR3 comprises 17 residues. Germline V CDR1 and CDR2: SGHKS, YYEKEE (reference sequence).

V usage is TRBV2 and J usage is TRBJ2-2, with no clear D. The CDR3 contains 15 residues. In germline, CDR1 is SNHLY, CDR2 FYNNEI. Trimming removed 3 bases at V and 7 bases at J, with 15 bases between. In DNA form, the CDR3 reads TGTGCCAGCAGTGAGAGTAGCTTGTTTGGCGGGGAGCTGTTTTTT. Its protein product is CASSESSLFGGELFF. Supplemented by reference TRBV2 and TRBJ2-2, the full variable domain reads EPEVTQTPSHQVTQMGQEVILRCVPISNHLYFYWYRQILGQKVEFLVSFYNNEISEKSEIFDDQFSVERPDGSNFTLKIRSTKLEDSAMYFCASSESSLFGGELFFGEGSRLTVL.

This clone occurred a few times. The chain couples TRBV7-8 to TRBJ2-3, with 9 bases aligning to TRBD2. Losses at the gene ends were 1 base for V and 6 bases for J; bases not matched to a gene: 5. The CDR3 runs to 15 residues. Germline CDR1 and CDR2: SGHVS and FQNEAQ. CDR3 protein: CASSLGARGGDTQYF. CDR3 nucleotides: TGTGCCAGCAGCTTAGGGGCGCGGGGGGGCGATACGCAGTATTTT.

The genes are TRBV10-1 and TRBJ2-1; 15 nucleotides align to TRBD2. This CDR3 comprises 22 residues. Germline loops: CDR1 WNHNN, CDR2 SYGVQD (reference sequence). J lost 2 bases, V lost 4 bases, and 18 bases had no gene match. The CDR3 DNA reads TGCGCCAGCAGTGGGCCCCATGCCGGACTAGCGGGGGGGCGCCCCCCCTACAATGAGCAGTTCTTC. Translating it yields CASSGPHAGLAGGRPPYNEQFF.

The table lists this clone with a few counts. This rearrangement joins TRBV6-4 to TRBJ1-6; 11 nucleotides match TRBD1. CDR1 and CDR2 (germline): MRHNA, SNTAGT. CDR3 length: 15 residues. J was trimmed by 4 bases and V by 8 bases; bases with no gene match: 4. The CDR3: CASRGQGDYNSPLHF. For the CDR3, the DNA is TGTGCCAGCCGGGGACAGGGGGATTATAATTCACCCCTCCACTTT.

This clone appeared once. The rearrangement links TRBV28 to TRBJ1-2; D uncertain. V gave up 5 bases and J gave up 4 bases, with 17 bases separating them. Germline V CDR1 and CDR2: MDHEN, SYDVKM. The CDR3 sequence is 15 residues long. CDR3 residues: CASSDTQRRLYGYTF. CDR3 nucleotide sequence: TGTGCCAGCAGTGACACTCAGAGACGGCTCTATGGCTACACCTTC.

The V gene is TRBV12-2, the J gene TRBJ1-5; the tabulated D call, TRBD1, remains unverified against the DNA. TRBV12-2 is labeled a pseudogene. This CDR3 is 15 amino acids long. The DNA for the CDR3 is TGTGCAAGTCGACGGACAAACGGTTGCAATCAGCCCCAGCATTTT. It encodes CASRRTNGCNQPQHF.

The table lists this clone with a few counts. V gene TRBV19 combines with J gene TRBJ1-5; 8 bases agree with TRBD1. Trimming cost V 4 bases and J 0 bases; bases outside gene matches: 5. CDR3 length: 16 amino acids. Germline lookup yields CDR1 LNHDA and CDR2 SQIVND (reference sequence). CDR3 bases: TGTGCCAGTAGTACGGGACAGGCCAATAGCAATCAGCCCCAGCATTTT. Translated: CASSTGQANSNQPQHF.

The chain has TRBV2 and TRBJ2-1; 9 bases map to TRBD1. CDR1 is SNHLY, CDR2 FYNNEI, per germline. Unmatched junction bases numbered 6, after V lost 7 bases and J lost 5 bases. The CDR3 length is 14 residues. The CDR3, as DNA: TGTGCCAGCAATGACAGGGGGTATGACAATGAGCAGTTCTTC. Amino acids: CASNDRGYDNEQFF.

This rearrangement joins TRBV2 to TRBJ1-4; a possible D gene is TRBD1 (6 bases). This CDR3 has 14 residues. CDR1 is SNHLY and CDR2 is FYNNEI in the germline V gene. Trimming removed 6 bases at V and 4 bases at J, with 12 bases between. CDR3 sequence: CASRLTGLNEKLFF. CDR3 coding DNA: TGTGCCAGCAGACTCACAGGGCTTAATGAAAAACTGTTTTTT.

This chain links TRBV7-6 with TRBJ1-1; D gene uncertain. Germline values: CDR1 SGHVS, CDR2 FNYEAQ. The CDR3 is 14 amino acids. V lost 6 bases and J lost 3, with 14 bases in between. CDR3 coding DNA: TGTGCCAGCAGTCTGGAAGGAGAATACACTGAAGCTTTCTTT. Residues: CASSLEGEYTEAFF.

The chain has TRBV2 and TRBJ1-2, with TRBD1 as a possible D gene (5 bases). CDR3 length: 15 amino acids. Trimming removed 0 bases at V and 0 bases at J, with 8 bases between. From germline, CDR1 is SNHLY and CDR2 FYNNEI. DNA of the CDR3: TGTGCCAGCAGTGAAGCGGGGCGCGCTAACTATGGCTACACCTTC. It codes for CASSEAGRANYGYTF.

CDR3 nucleotides: TGCGCCAGAGGGACAGGGAACAATGAGCAGTTCTTC. Its protein is CARGTGNNEQFF. This sequence joins TRBV10-1 and TRBJ2-1; 9 nucleotides agree with TRBD1. CDR1 and CDR2 from the germline V gene are WNHNN and SYGVQD (reference sequence). The CDR3 extends over 12 amino acids. With 9 bases clipped from V and 5 bases from J, the junction kept 2 bases outside the gene matches.

DNA of the CDR3: TGTGCCAGCAGTCTTGTGGAGGGCACAGATACGCAGTATTTT. Amino acids: CASSLVEGTDTQYF. This chain joins TRBV2 and TRBJ2-3, with a possible D match to TRBD2 (5 bases). This CDR3 is built from 14 residues. The ends were cut back, 5 bases at V and 1 base at J, with 10 bases in the middle. Per the germline V gene, CDR1 is SNHLY and CDR2 is FYNNEI.

This chain connects TRBV9 to TRBJ2-3, with a possible D match to TRBD1 (6 bases). From germline, CDR1 is SGDLS and CDR2 YYNGEE. Trimming took 5 bases from V and 0 from J, leaving 16 bases between them. The CDR3 is 16 residues long. The CDR3 sequence: CASSARGQGSTDTQYF. The CDR3 DNA sequence: TGTGCCAGCAGTGCCCGCGGGCAGGGGAGCACAGATACGCAGTATTTT.

The chain carries TRBV7-8 and TRBJ1-3; perhaps TRBD1 as D (5 bases). Per the germline V gene, CDR1 is SGHVS and CDR2 is FQNEAQ. The V end lost 4 bases, the J end lost 2 bases, and 12 bases lay between the germline ends. The CDR3 has 15 residues. The CDR3 DNA reads as TGTGCCAGCAGCTCTCAGGGATCTGCTGGAAACACCATATATTTT. It yields the protein CASSSQGSAGNTIYF.

The V and J genes are TRBV2 and TRBJ1-5; 9 bases fit TRBD1. Germline trimming cut 4 bases from V and 6 bases from J; bases unmatched to any gene: 7. This CDR3 comprises 15 residues. Germline V lookup: CDR1 SNHLY, CDR2 FYNNEI. The CDR3 DNA follows: TGTGCCAGCAGTGCCGGGACAGGGAGGGGTCAGCCCCAGCATTTT. Translating gives CASSAGTGRGQPQHF.

The chain is built from TRBV10-1 and TRBJ1-1; weak D call: TRBD1 (5 bases). Per germline, CDR1 WNHNN and CDR2 SYGVQD (reference sequence). Trimming removed 10 bases from V and 4 bases from J, with 13 bases in between. The CDR3 is 12 amino acids. DNA of the CDR3: TGCGCCAACCTCGGGGGAGGCACTGAAGCTTTCTTT. Its translation: CANLGGGTEAFF.

This sequence joins TRBV2 and TRBJ1-2; 8 nucleotides align to TRBD1. The CDR3 is made up of 15 amino acids. The germline CDR1 and CDR2 sequences are SNHLY and FYNNEI. The junction had 5 bases not matched to a gene; V was cut back by 0 bases and J by 5 bases. The CDR3 is CASSEATGVRYGYTF. In DNA form, the CDR3 reads TGTGCCAGCAGTGAAGCGACAGGGGTCAGGTATGGCTACACCTTC.

The V call is TRBV5-1, the J call TRBJ2-7; TRBD1 is a possible D gene (5 bases). Trimming cost V 0 bases and J 3 bases, with 10 bases left between them. The length of the CDR3 is 14 residues. CDR1 is SGHRS and CDR2 is YFSETQ in the germline V gene. CDR3 amino acids: CASSLAGAIYEQYF. CDR3 nucleotides: TGCGCCAGCAGCTTGGCTGGGGCGATCTACGAGCAGTACTTC.

In its sample, this clone was seen once. V usage is TRBV4-1 and J usage is TRBJ1-2, with 8 nucleotides matching TRBD1. This CDR3 is built from 16 residues. In germline, CDR1 is MGHRA, CDR2 YSYEKL. With V trimmed by 0 bases and J by 8 bases, 11 bases remained unmatched. The CDR3 sequence: CASSQDLGRGRSGYTF. DNA of the CDR3: TGCGCCAGCAGCCAAGATCTAGGCAGGGGGCGGTCCGGCTACACCTTC.

The chain uses TRBV19 and TRBJ1-5; 12 bases fit TRBD1. Per the germline V gene, CDR1 is LNHDA and CDR2 is SQIVND (reference sequence). This CDR3 is 16 amino acids long. The junction had 6 bases not matched to a gene; V was cut back by 7 bases and J by 2 bases. CDR3 in amino acids: CASTLGTGGRNQPQHF. For the CDR3, the DNA is TGTGCCAGTACCTTAGGGACAGGGGGCCGCAATCAGCCCCAGCATTTT.

A remark on this clone: In the same sample, other DNA sequences code for this CDR3. The chain has TRBV4-2 and TRBJ1-5; D call uncertain. CDR1 is LGHNA, CDR2 YNFKEQ, per germline. V was cut by 0 bases and J by 0 bases, with 12 bases left in between. The CDR3 runs to 17 residues. In DNA, the CDR3 is TGTGCCAGCAGCCAAGATCGAGGCCGGAATAGCAATCAGCCCCAGCATTTT. Its protein is CASSQDRGRNSNQPQHF.

The rearrangement joins TRBV18 to TRBJ2-7; D is unresolved. The germline CDR1 and CDR2 sequences are KGHSH and LQKENI. Trimming pared 3 bases from V and 0 bases from J, leaving 9 bases between. The CDR3 loop spans 14 amino acids. The CDR3 here is CASSPASSSYEQYF. In DNA, the CDR3 is TGTGCCAGCTCACCGGCTTCATCCTCCTACGAGCAGTACTTC.

This chain uses TRBV7-9 with TRBJ1-4; 12 nucleotides align to TRBD1. The germline V gene encodes CDR1 SEHNR and CDR2 FQNEAQ (reference sequence). After removal of 5 bases from V and 7 bases from J, the junction contained 8 bases not matched to a gene. The CDR3 is made up of 16 amino acids. The CDR3 is CASSPGQGARIEKLFF. In DNA form, the CDR3 reads TGTGCCAGCAGCCCGGGACAGGGGGCGCGTATTGAAAAACTGTTTTTT.

This clone has just a few counts. The chain links TRBV7-6 to TRBJ1-6, with a possible D match to TRBD1 (6 bases). CDR1 and CDR2 (germline): SGHVS, FNYEAQ. V lost 0 bases, J lost 10 bases, and 13 bases lay in between. The CDR3 loop spans 15 amino acids. The CDR3 DNA reads TGTGCCAGCAGCTTAGCGGAAGAGGGGGAATCACCCCTCCACTTT. Amino acid sequence: CASSLAEEGESPLHF.

V gene TRBV2 combines with J gene TRBJ1-1; 10 bases line up with TRBD1. The V gene end was trimmed by 7 bases and the J gene end by 6 bases; junction bases not matched to a gene: 5. Germline CDR1 is SNHLY and CDR2 is FYNNEI. The CDR3 is 13 residues long. The CDR3 DNA is TGTGCCAGCAAAAGGGACAGGGGCCCTGAAGCTTTCTTT. This gives the protein CASKRDRGPEAFF.

This rearrangement joins TRBV6-5 to TRBJ2-3, with 12 positions matching TRBD2. V trimming: 2 bases; J trimming: 1 base; junction bases outside the gene matches: 1. The CDR3 consists of 16 residues. Germline V CDR1 and CDR2: MNHEY, SVGAGI. The CDR3 nucleotides are TGTGCCAGCAGTTACAGGACTAGCGGGGGCACAGATACGCAGTATTTT. Amino acid sequence: CASSYRTSGGTDTQYF.

The chain has TRBV2 and TRBJ1-5; 8 bases map to TRBD1. The ends lost 2 bases at V and 9 bases at J; junction bases unmatched: 12. The germline V gene has CDR1 SNHLY and CDR2 FYNNEI. The CDR3 has 16 residues. The CDR3 DNA reads TGTGCCAGCAGTGAACCGGCAGGGGGCTTCCAATCGCCCCAGCATTTT. This gives the protein CASSEPAGGFQSPQHF.

The gene calls are TRBV29-1 and TRBJ2-3; 8 bases agree with TRBD2. Germline assignment: CDR1 SQVTM and CDR2 ANQGSEA. V lost 5 bases and J lost 4; bases outside the gene matches: 14. The CDR3 consists of 16 residues. CDR3 protein: CSVFPQAGGQADTQYF. For the CDR3, the DNA is TGCAGCGTTTTCCCCCAGGCGGGGGGCCAGGCAGATACGCAGTATTTT.

This clone was seen a handful of times. The genes are TRBV11-2 and TRBJ2-7, with D maybe TRBD2 (5 bases). Between the trimmed V and J ends, which lost 0 bases and 9 bases, there was a span of 12 bases. The CDR3 loop spans 13 amino acids. Germline assignment: CDR1 SGHAT and CDR2 FQNNGV. CDR3 sequence: CASSLDHGSRQYF. DNA of the CDR3: TGTGCCAGCAGCTTAGATCATGGGAGTAGGCAGTACTTC.

The chain joins TRBV27 to TRBJ2-1; the match to TRBD1 covers 8 bases. CDR1 is MNHEY, CDR2 SMNVEV, per germline (reference sequence). V lost 3 bases, J lost 3 bases, and 7 bases stayed unmatched. The CDR3 contains 16 residues. Written as DNA, the CDR3 is TGTGCCAGCAGTTTGCGGACAGGGTTCGGCTACAATGAGCAGTTCTTC. Translation: CASSLRTGFGYNEQFF.